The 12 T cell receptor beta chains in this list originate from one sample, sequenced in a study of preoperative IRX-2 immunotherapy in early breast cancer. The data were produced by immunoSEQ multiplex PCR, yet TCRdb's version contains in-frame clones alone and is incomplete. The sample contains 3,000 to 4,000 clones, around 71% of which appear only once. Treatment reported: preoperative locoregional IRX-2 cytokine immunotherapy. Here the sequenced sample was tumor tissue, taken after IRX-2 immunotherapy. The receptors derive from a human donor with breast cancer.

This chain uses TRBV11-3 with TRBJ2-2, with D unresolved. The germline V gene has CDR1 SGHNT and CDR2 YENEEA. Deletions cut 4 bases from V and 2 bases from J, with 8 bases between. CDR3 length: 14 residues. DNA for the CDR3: TGTGCCAGCAGCTACGGGCTTAACACCGGGGAGCTGTTTTTT. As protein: CASSYGLNTGELFF.

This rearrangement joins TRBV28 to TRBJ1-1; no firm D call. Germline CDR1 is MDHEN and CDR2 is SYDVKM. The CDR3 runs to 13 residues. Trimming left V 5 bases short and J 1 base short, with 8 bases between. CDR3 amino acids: CASSTDANTEAFF. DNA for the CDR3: TGTGCCAGCAGTACCGACGCGAACACTGAAGCTTTCTTT.

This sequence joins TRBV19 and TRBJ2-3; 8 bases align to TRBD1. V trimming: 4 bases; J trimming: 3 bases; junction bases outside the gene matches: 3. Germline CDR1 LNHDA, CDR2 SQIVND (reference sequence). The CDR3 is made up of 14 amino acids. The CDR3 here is CASSSQGATDTQYF. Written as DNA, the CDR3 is TGTGCCAGTAGTAGTCAGGGGGCGACAGATACGCAGTATTTT.

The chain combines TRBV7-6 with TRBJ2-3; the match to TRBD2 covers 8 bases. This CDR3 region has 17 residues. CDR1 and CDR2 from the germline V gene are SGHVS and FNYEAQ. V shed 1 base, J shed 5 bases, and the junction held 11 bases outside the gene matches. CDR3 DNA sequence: TGTGCCAGCAGCTTAGGCCCGAACGGGGGGGCGGGAGATACGCAGTATTTT. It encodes CASSLGPNGGAGDTQYF.

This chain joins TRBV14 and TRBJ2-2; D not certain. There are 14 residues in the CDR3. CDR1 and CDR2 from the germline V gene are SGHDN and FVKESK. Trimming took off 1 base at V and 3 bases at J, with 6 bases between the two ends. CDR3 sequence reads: CASSQVTYTGELFF. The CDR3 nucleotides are TGTGCCAGCAGCCAAGTGACTTACACCGGGGAGCTGTTTTTT. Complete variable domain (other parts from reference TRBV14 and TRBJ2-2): EAGVTQFPSHSVIEKGQTVTLRCDPISGHDNLYWYRRVMGKEIKFLLHFVKESKQDESGMPNNRFLAERTGGTYSTLKVQPAELEDSGVYFCASSQVTYTGELFFGEGSRLTVL.

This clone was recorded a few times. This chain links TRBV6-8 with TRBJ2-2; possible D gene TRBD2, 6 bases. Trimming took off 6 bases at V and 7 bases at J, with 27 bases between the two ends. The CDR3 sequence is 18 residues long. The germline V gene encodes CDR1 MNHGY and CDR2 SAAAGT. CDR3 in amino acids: CASRLSGPGVKFIGELFF. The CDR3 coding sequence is TGTGCCAGCAGACTCTCGGGACCGGGGGTAAAATTCATCGGGGAGCTGTTTTTT.

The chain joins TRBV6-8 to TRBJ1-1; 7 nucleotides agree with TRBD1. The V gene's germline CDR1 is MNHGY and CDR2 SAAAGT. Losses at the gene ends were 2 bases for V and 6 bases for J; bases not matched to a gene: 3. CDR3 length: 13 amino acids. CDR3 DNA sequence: TGTGCCAGCAGTTACGTTCAGGGGGCTGAAGCTTTCTTT. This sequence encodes CASSYVQGAEAFF.

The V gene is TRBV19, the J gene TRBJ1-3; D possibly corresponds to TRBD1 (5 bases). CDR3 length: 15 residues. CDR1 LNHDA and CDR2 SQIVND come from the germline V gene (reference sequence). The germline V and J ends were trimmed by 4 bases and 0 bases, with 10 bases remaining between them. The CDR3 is CASSNGASSGNTIYF. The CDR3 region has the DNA TGTGCCAGTAGTAACGGGGCGAGCTCTGGAAACACCATATATTTT.

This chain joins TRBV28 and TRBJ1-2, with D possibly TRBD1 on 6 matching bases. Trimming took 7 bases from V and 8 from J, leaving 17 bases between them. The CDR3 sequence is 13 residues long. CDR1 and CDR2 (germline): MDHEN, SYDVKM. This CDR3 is CASTLGGGGGYTF. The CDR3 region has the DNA TGTGCCAGCACCCTGGGCGGGGGCGGGGGCTACACCTTC.

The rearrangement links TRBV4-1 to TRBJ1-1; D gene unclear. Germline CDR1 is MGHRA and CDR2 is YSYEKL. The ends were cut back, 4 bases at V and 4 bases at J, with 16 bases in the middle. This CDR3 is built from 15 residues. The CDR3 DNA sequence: TGCGCCAGCAGCCCCCTAACTGGAAAGGGCACTGAAGCTTTCTTT. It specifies CASSPLTGKGTEAFF.

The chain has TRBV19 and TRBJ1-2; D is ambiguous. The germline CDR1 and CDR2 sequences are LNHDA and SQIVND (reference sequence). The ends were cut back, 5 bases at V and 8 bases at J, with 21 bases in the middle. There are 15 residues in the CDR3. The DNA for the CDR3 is TGTGCCAGTAGTCTCAAAGTGGGGAGCTTGGGCGGCTACACCTTC. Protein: CASSLKVGSLGGYTF.

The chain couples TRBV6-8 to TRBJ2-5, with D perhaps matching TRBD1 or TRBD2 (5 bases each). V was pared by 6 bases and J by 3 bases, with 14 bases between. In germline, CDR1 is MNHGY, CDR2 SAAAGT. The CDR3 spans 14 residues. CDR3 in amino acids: CASSFGTEEETQYF. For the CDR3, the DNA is TGTGCCAGCAGCTTTGGGACGGAGGAAGAGACCCAGTACTTC.